These T cell receptor beta chains were read from a single sample in a study of T cell responses to AZD1222 COVID-19 vaccine. Sequencing used immunoSEQ multiplex PCR; TCRdb keeps in-frame clones, though not all of them. Of about 100,000 clones listed, more than 90% are singletons. Sequences were derived from peripheral blood, sampled on day 0 of AZD1222 vaccination. The receptor source for this set is an adult in good health. Both conserved end residues are part of each CDR3. The size entry is marked missing in some rows and otherwise reads once, few, many or a size class.

size | V | CDR3
once | TRBV4-2 | CASSPLAGGGTDTQYF
- | TRBV6-5 | CASSSGQILAYEQYF
once | TRBV19 | CATLPGRSNQPQHF
- | TRBV11-2 | CASSLLSSPNSPLHF
- | TRBV7-9 | CASSFRRTSGTDNEQFF
- | TRBV20-1 | CSAGDGSYNEQFF
- | TRBV29-1 | CSVEEATNEKLFF
- | TRBV30 | CAWSVISNQPQHF
- | TRBV4-3 | CASSQAAAGRETQYF
- | TRBV11-3 | CASSLDGNQPQHF
- | TRBV7-2 | CASSLAPTGTGNTIYF
- | TRBV6-2/TRBV6-3 | CASSYEMTQYF
- | TRBV3-1/TRBV3-2 | CASSQDTQGYGYTF
- | TRBV27 | CATVAGIYNEQFF
few | TRBV19 | CASSLRDTLSGNTIYF